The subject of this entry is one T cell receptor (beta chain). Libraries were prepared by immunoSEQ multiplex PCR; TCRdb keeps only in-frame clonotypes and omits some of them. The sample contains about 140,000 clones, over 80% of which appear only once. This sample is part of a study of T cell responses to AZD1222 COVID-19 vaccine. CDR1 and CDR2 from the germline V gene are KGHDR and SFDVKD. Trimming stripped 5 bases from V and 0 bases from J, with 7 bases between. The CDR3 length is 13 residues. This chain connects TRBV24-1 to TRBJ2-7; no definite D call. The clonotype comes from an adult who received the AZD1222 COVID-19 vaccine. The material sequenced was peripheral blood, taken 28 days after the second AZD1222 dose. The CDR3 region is CATSGSSSYEQYF. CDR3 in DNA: TGTGCCACCAGTGGGTCCAGCTCCTACGAGCAGTACTTC.